This TCR beta chain was recovered during a study of T cell clonality in common variable immunodeficiency. Study results and caveats: In common variable immunodeficiency, TCR beta chains reportedly carried fewer deletions and N-nucleotide insertions.

As regards this clone: What it recognizes is unknown. The read stops 3 residues short of the end of the CDR3; the missing end is completed from the germline J gene.

Assay used: immunoSEQ multiplex PCR; TCRdb lists only in-frame clones, some missing. This repertoire holds approximately 20,000 clones, and none appear only once. CDR3 length equals 15 residues. After removal of 6 bases from V and 3 bases from J, the junction contained 10 bases not matched to a gene. CDR1 and CDR2 (germline): SGHTA, FQGNSA. Sample: peripheral blood mononuclear cells. The chain joins TRBV7-2 to TRBJ2-7; 8 bases align to TRBD2. This receptor was identified in a human donor with common variable immunodeficiency. Incomplete CDR3 DNA: TGTGCCAGCAGTTCATACCCGGGGGGGAACTACGAG. This encodes CASSSYPGGNYE. The entire CDR3 reads CASSSYPGGNYEQYF.